This note documents a single T cell receptor beta chain sequence. What it recognizes is unknown. TCRdb's copy holds only in-frame clones and misses some; the assay was immunoSEQ multiplex PCR. Here the sample spans just under 95,000 clones, roughly 90% being singletons. The V end lost 5 bases, the J end lost 4 bases, and 8 bases lay between the germline ends. The CDR3 totals 13 residues. Germline assignment: CDR1 SGHTA and CDR2 FQGNSA. The data stem from a study of T cell responses to AZD1222 COVID-19 vaccine. Regarding the study as a whole: No day 14 peak samples; only post-peak repertoires were characterized.

This rearrangement joins TRBV7-2 to TRBJ1-4; D remains unclear. This material consisted of peripheral blood, taken on day 0 of AZD1222 vaccination. The clonotype comes from an adult in good health. The CDR3 region is CASSPGVNEKLFF. CDR3 nucleotides: TGTGCCAGCAGCCCTGGGGTTAATGAAAAACTGTTTTTT.